This note documents a single TCR beta chain sequence. The specificity of this receptor is unknown. Qualities for individual bases were not recorded, and no much larger clone is one base off. Reading the germline V gene (reference sequence) gives CDR1 DFQATT and CDR2 SNEGSKA. V is cut back by 6 bases and J by 5 bases, with 5 bases in the junction unmatched. There are 12 amino acids in the CDR3, from cysteine to phenylalanine inclusive. Only the CDR3 region is kept as DNA, spanning 36 bases read in frame from base 1. This sample was included in a study of identical twins (dated by TCRdb to 2015 to 2016). Concerning the study at large: To test whether fetal clonotypes persist, the study used deep sequencing on TCR alpha and beta repertoires from monozygotic twins, unrelated adults of various ages, and cord blood. Replicate twin experiments were performed at different times using different library preparation protocols to rule out contamination. The investigation overall reported the following: In monozygotic twins, out-of-frame TCR alpha sharing was systematically underestimated by recombination models, although the models agreed with sharing between unrelated individuals. Invariant T cells such as MAIT and iNKT could partly confound zero-insertion analyses, although diverse VJ usage argued against such confounding for most clonotypes. In beta out-of-frame sequences, excess twin sharing was weaker, because having fewer shared sequences lowered the signal-to-noise ratio. Compared with coincidental sharing between unrelated individuals, out-of-frame TCR alpha sequences shared between twins had an excess of sequences with low generation probability. Because the same donors could not be followed over many years, the conclusions relied on cross-sectional statistical analysis. Abundant cord blood beta clonotypes had fewer insertions, young adult naive repertoires showed a similar but weaker trend, and memory repertoires showed no such trend.

Preparation of the library involved 5' RACE. The instrument given in TCRdb is Illumina HiSeq 2000. A universal primer binding site was introduced by template switching, and a unique molecular identifier was present in the final cDNA, enabling accurate counting of TCR cDNA molecules. First-strand cDNA for TCR alpha and beta chains was synthesized from specific primers in the conserved constant-segment region. Each cDNA library was double barcoded, with a SMART-Mk sample barcode plus Illumina barcodes, to control for contamination. TruSeq adapter sequences and Illumina sample barcodes were added in two successive PCR steps. Sequencing of the TCR alpha and beta cDNA libraries was done on the Illumina HiSeq platform using custom primers. Per the source publication's procedure: Unique molecular identifiers were extracted from raw reads with MiGEC, and CDR3 positions were determined with MiXCR. For each individual, recombination models were inferred using an EM algorithm with the repgenHMM and IGoR tools. The tcR package in R was used for shared clonotype analysis, with sharing normalized by the product of cloneset sizes. To study raw recombination without the effects of thymic and clonal selection, out-of-frame nonproductive sequences were analyzed. TCRdb reprocessed the public reads (quality trimming at Q25 with fastp, clone calling with MiXCR) and kept in-frame beta chains. Each CDR3 protein gets just one entry, which takes the most common genes and DNA from the rows behind it. The V and J calls here are based on TCRdb, not the publication. The sample table contains some 790,000 distinct CDR3 sequences; only one count was recorded for 15% to 20% of them. 13% of the sample goes to the ten largest clones.

Every donor was a healthy Caucasian. The twin cohort comprised three pairs of female monozygotic twins, all aged about 18 to 30 years. RNA for TCR libraries was isolated from peripheral blood mononuclear cells. These data were also reused for a study on T cells expressing NK-cell markers. From the second report: TCR beta-chain repertoires were profiled in sorted CD3+CD56+NKG2C+, CD3+CD56+NKG2C- and CD3+CD56-NKG2C+ T-cell subsets from roughly eight donors. Of the eight sequenced donors, seven were found to be HCMV-seropositive and one was found to be HCMV-seronegative. To restrict sorting to alphabetaTCR-expressing T cells, an anti-gammadeltaTCR antibody was added in several experiments. For about 6 donors, the dominant CD3+CD56+NKG2C+ clonotypes were among the top 10 CD8+ clonotypes and accounted for about 1.0-8% of CD8+ T cells. Those dominant clonotypes were again the most abundant among CD3+CD56-NKG2C+ cells in a few donors, at about 28.3-65%. It remained unclear whether the expanded NKG2C-expressing T cell clones were specific for HCMV antigens. The eight sequenced donors were randomly selected healthy volunteers, three men and five women. A commercial ELISA kit detecting HCMV-specific IgG in serum was used to determine HCMV serostatus. Bulk peripheral blood T-cell repertoires were additionally sequenced from unsorted PBMC for about 6 donors. MIGEC was used to demultiplex reads and group the reads by UMI, and MiTCR was used to assemble and quantify clonotypes. Only TCR cDNA sequences supported by at least two reads were kept to exclude erroneous sequences. The tcR package was used for downstream repertoire analysis, and clonotypes were matched across fractions by CDR3 nucleotide sequence plus V segment. Antigen specificity was annotated against VDJdb with VDJmatch, allowing one amino acid substitution in CDR3.

The sequence was obtained from a woman under 30 in good health. Sequencing was performed on PBMCs. The chain is encoded by TRBV20-1 joined to TRBJ2-5, with 8 bases aligning to TRBD1. The DNA reads as follows: TGCAGTGCCGTGGACAGGGTGGAGACCCAGTACTTC. It encodes CSAVDRVETQYF.